Each of the 31 T cell receptor beta chains below was sequenced from the same sample in a study of beta chain features in type 1 diabetes. Expressed TCRB transcripts got sequenced, as all isolated RNA was reverse transcribed. TCRdb keeps only in-frame clones here, not all; method: immunoSEQ multiplex PCR. The sample comprises about 140,000 clones, about 9.1% of which are singletons, and 0.55% to 0.75% rests with the top ten. The sequenced sample was central memory CD4+ T cells from blood. All receptors come from a woman aged 40 to 50 in good health.

This clone was detected a few times. One junction end disagrees with the germline gene, perhaps due to a read error. The chain joins TRBV7-8 to TRBJ2-7; TRBD1 aligns across 7 bases. The CDR3 is 16 amino acids. CDR1 and CDR2 (germline): SGHVS, FQNEAQ. The CDR3: CASSRSRGIQSTGWDF. The DNA of the CDR3 is TGTGCCAGCAGTCGGAGCAGGGGGATTCAAAGTACAGGTTGGGACTTC.

The rearrangement joins TRBV7-8 to TRBJ1-3, with D perhaps TRBD1 (5 bases). The CDR3 length is 16 residues. Germline assignment: CDR1 SGHVS and CDR2 FQNEAQ. Trimming took 2 bases from V and 0 from J, leaving 11 bases between them. The CDR3 loop reads CASSLTQQASGNTIYF. CDR3 bases: TGTGCCAGCAGCTTAACCCAACAGGCCTCTGGAAACACCATATATTTT.

CDR3 loop: CASSGLAGAPTDTQYF. The DNA of the CDR3 is TGTGCCAGCAGTGGGCTAGCGGGGGCCCCCACAGATACGCAGTATTTT. The rearrangement links TRBV6-1 to TRBJ2-3, with 10 bases lining up with TRBD2. This CDR3 comprises 16 residues. J gave up 2 bases and V 4 bases, and 6 bases lay outside the gene matches. The germline gives CDR1 MNHNS, CDR2 SASEGT.

This clone was seen at least ten times. The J gene is TRBJ2-1, the V gene TRBV7-2, with D maybe TRBD1 (5 bases). CDR1 and CDR2 from the germline V gene are SGHTA and FQGNSA. The CDR3 is 14 amino acids. With 5 bases removed from V and 2 bases from J, the gap between germline ends came to 10 bases. The CDR3, as DNA: TGTGCCAGCAGCCTTCCGACAGCCTACAATGAGCAGTTCTTC. Amino acids: CASSLPTAYNEQFF.

The chain recombines TRBV5-4 with TRBJ2-6; 8 bases are a match to TRBD1. The V segment lost 4 bases and the J segment 0 bases; nucleotides outside the gene matches: 9. This CDR3 contains 18 residues. Germline CDR1 and CDR2: SGHNT and YYREEE (reference sequence). In DNA form, the CDR3 reads TGTGCCAGCAGCCCGGGCTCAGGGGGCCTCTCTGGGGCCAACGTCCTGACTTTC. Translated, it gives CASSPGSGGLSGANVLTF.

V is TRBV5-8 and J is TRBJ2-5; D remains unclear. The CDR3 length is 11 residues. Trimming pared 4 bases from V and 4 bases from J, leaving 5 bases between. Germline-derived CDR1 and CDR2 are SGHTS and YDEGEE. The CDR3 sequence: CASSTVETQYF. The CDR3 DNA reads TGTGCCAGCAGCACAGTAGAGACCCAGTACTTC.

This clone has at least ten counts. V gene TRBV5-4 combines with J gene TRBJ2-1; 9 bases match TRBD2. The J segment lost 4 bases and the V segment lost 6 bases, leaving 2 bases of the junction unmatched. This CDR3 spans 13 amino acids. CDR1 and CDR2 (germline): SGHNT, YYREEE (reference sequence). CDR3 nucleotides: TGTGCCAGCAAAGCGGGGGGTTACAATGAGCAGTTCTTC. It specifies CASKAGGYNEQFF.

This clone was picked up a small number of times. The chain combines TRBV6-1 with TRBJ1-2; 9 bases match TRBD1. In germline, CDR1 is MNHNS, CDR2 SASEGT. CDR3 length: 14 amino acids. Germline trimming cut 5 bases from V and 4 bases from J; bases unmatched to any gene: 5. The CDR3 DNA is TGTGCCAGCAGTCCGGGACAGGGTATCTATGGCTACACCTTC. Translated, it gives CASSPGQGIYGYTF.

The sample holds a few counts of this clone. CDR3: CASSLLPGGELFF. The CDR3 DNA follows: TGCGCCAGCAGCTTGCTGCCGGGCGGGGAGCTGTTTTTT. This rearrangement joins TRBV5-1 to TRBJ2-2; D not certain. V lost 1 base and J lost 7, with 8 bases in between. The CDR3 sequence is 13 residues long. Germline assignment: CDR1 SGHRS and CDR2 YFSETQ.

The sample holds a few counts of this clone. This chain joins TRBV10-3 and TRBJ1-4; 7 bases match TRBD1. CDR1 and CDR2 (germline): ENHRY, SYGVKD. The CDR3 runs 14 residues. Trimming removed 11 bases from V and 7 bases from J; junction bases left unmatched: 13. CDR3 nucleotide sequence: TGTGCCGCGACACCGGGACAGAACTCTGAAAAACTGTTTTTT. Translating gives CAATPGQNSEKLFF.

This rearrangement joins TRBV5-6 to TRBJ2-3; D is possibly TRBD1 (6 bases). The CDR3 runs 14 residues. The ends were cut back, 2 bases at V and 2 bases at J, with 9 bases in the middle. Germline V gene sequence: CDR1 SGHDT, CDR2 YYEEEE. The DNA for the CDR3 is TGTGCCAGCAGCTTCCGGGACATCACAGATACGCAGTATTTT. Amino acids: CASSFRDITDTQYF.

The rearrangement joins TRBV10-2 to TRBJ2-3; 14 nucleotides agree with TRBD2. V trimming: 6 bases; J trimming: 2 bases; junction bases outside the gene matches: 7. This CDR3 has 17 residues. Germline V gene data show CDR1 as WSHSY and CDR2 as SAAADI. CDR3 sequence: CASRLLGLAGDTDTQYF. CDR3 coding DNA: TGCGCCAGCAGGCTCCTGGGACTAGCGGGGGACACAGATACGCAGTATTTT.

The chain has TRBV7-2 and TRBJ2-3; no clear D. The CDR3 totals 14 residues. V was cut by 5 bases and J by 2 bases, with 11 bases left in between. Germline CDR1 and CDR2: SGHTA and FQGNSA. CDR3 region: CASSPTPATDTQYF. As DNA, the CDR3 is TGTGCCAGCAGCCCGACTCCCGCCACAGATACGCAGTATTTT.

In its sample, this clone was seen many times. The V gene is TRBV18, the J gene TRBJ1-2, with 7 positions matching TRBD1. The germline V gene has CDR1 KGHSH and CDR2 LQKENI. The CDR3 extends over 15 amino acids. V lost 3 bases and J lost 2; bases outside the gene matches: 6. This chain's CDR3 is CASSPPTGSNYGYTF. For the CDR3, the DNA is TGTGCCAGCTCACCTCCGACAGGGTCCAACTATGGCTACACCTTC. The full variable domain, completed using reference TRBV18 and TRBJ1-2, is NAGVMQNPRHLVRRRGQEARLRCSPMKGHSHVYWYRQLPEEGLKFMVYLQKENIIDESGMPKERFSAEFPKEGPSILRIQQVVRGDSAAYFCASSPPTGSNYGYTFGSGTRLTVV.

The chain has TRBV6-5 and TRBJ2-5; no clear D gene. V lost 7 bases to trimming and J lost 5 bases, with 17 bases between them. CDR1 and CDR2 (germline): MNHEY, SVGAGI. This CDR3 is built from 14 residues. The CDR3 DNA sequence: TGTGCCAGCACCCGCATTCTAGGTTCGGAGACCCAGTACTTC. This sequence encodes CASTRILGSETQYF.

This chain uses TRBV5-4 with TRBJ2-3; no clear D. Germline V gene lookup returns CDR1 SGHNT and CDR2 YYREEE (reference sequence). Trimming stripped 1 base from V and 0 bases from J, with 12 bases between. There are 16 residues in the CDR3. The CDR3: CASSLFRGSSTDTQYF. CDR3 coding DNA: TGTGCCAGCAGCTTGTTTCGCGGAAGTAGCACAGATACGCAGTATTTT.

This clone was seen more than once but under ten times. The chain carries TRBV9 and TRBJ2-3; TRBD1 matches at 7 bases. The CDR3 consists of 14 residues. The germline CDR1 and CDR2 sequences are SGDLS and YYNGEE. With 3 bases clipped from V and 5 bases from J, the junction kept 6 bases outside the gene matches. The CDR3 nucleotides are TGTGCCAGCAGCGACCAGGGGGTAGGAGATACGCAGTATTTT. Translated, it gives CASSDQGVGDTQYF.

CDR3 loop: CASSPDQRSTDTQYF. The CDR3 DNA sequence: TGTGCCAGCAGCCCTGACCAGCGAAGCACAGATACGCAGTATTTT. The V gene is TRBV5-4, the J gene TRBJ2-3; D not certain. Trimming pared 4 bases from V and 0 bases from J, leaving 12 bases between. Germline CDR1 is SGHNT and CDR2 is YYREEE (reference sequence). CDR3 length: 15 residues.

This clone was detected ten times or more. The V gene is TRBV18, the J gene TRBJ1-3; 7 bases line up with TRBD1. The length of the CDR3 is 16 residues. Germline CDR1 reads KGHSH; CDR2 reads LQKENI. V was pared by 1 base and J by 2 bases, with 5 bases of the junction left unmatched. CDR3 coding DNA: TGTGCCAGCTCACCACAGGGACAGTTACCTGGAAACACCATATATTTT. This sequence encodes CASSPQGQLPGNTIYF.

The V gene is TRBV28, the J gene TRBJ2-7; a weak D match, TRBD1 (6 bases). The CDR3 is 12 residues long. CDR1 MDHEN and CDR2 SYDVKM come from the germline V gene. V dropped 6 bases and J dropped 6 bases, with 12 bases sitting between them. The CDR3 here is CASRKGRGEQYF. For the CDR3, the DNA is TGTGCCAGCAGGAAAGGCAGGGGCGAGCAGTACTTC.

This clone showed up many times. This rearrangement joins TRBV29-1 to TRBJ2-2; D gene uncertain. CDR1 is SQVTM, CDR2 ANQGSEA, per germline. V was cut by 6 bases and J by 5 bases, with 13 bases left in between. CDR3 length equals 13 residues. Written as DNA, the CDR3 is TGCAGCGTATCGTTGGTCAGGACCGGGGAGCTGTTTTTT. As protein: CSVSLVRTGELFF.

V usage is TRBV23-1 and J usage is TRBJ2-1; the match to TRBD1 covers 7 bases. TRBV23-1 is reported as an ORF; its role is uncertain. CDR3 length: 16 amino acids. J gave up 5 bases and V 2 bases, and 9 bases lay outside the gene matches. The CDR3 nucleotides are TGCGCCAGCAGTCAACCTCAGTCCGGGACAGACAATGAGCAGTTCTTC. This gives the protein CASSQPQSGTDNEQFF.

This clone was found a few times. V gene TRBV28 combines with J gene TRBJ1-5; the D is unclear. Germline assignment: CDR1 MDHEN and CDR2 SYDVKM. V was pared by 3 bases and J by 5 bases, with 5 bases between. This CDR3 comprises 12 residues. CDR3 sequence: CASSFLYQPQHF. CDR3 in DNA: TGTGCCAGCAGTTTCCTTTATCAGCCCCAGCATTTT.

A few counts support this clone. The J gene is TRBJ1-3, the V gene TRBV2, with D perhaps TRBD1 (5 bases). Germline values: CDR1 SNHLY, CDR2 FYNNEI. The CDR3 is 13 amino acids. Trimming pared 6 bases from V and 4 bases from J, leaving 10 bases between. The CDR3 DNA follows: TGTGCCAGCAGCCAGGGCCCCGGAAACACCATATATTTT. It is translated as CASSQGPGNTIYF. Based on the CDR3 plus reference TRBV2 and TRBJ1-3, the full variable domain is EPEVTQTPSHQVTQMGQEVILRCVPISNHLYFYWYRQILGQKVEFLVSFYNNEISEKSEIFDDQFSVERPDGSNFTLKIRSTKLEDSAMYFCASSQGPGNTIYFGEGSWLTVV.

J is TRBJ2-5 and V is TRBV11-3; 7 bases align to TRBD1. Trimming at V came to 5 bases and at J to 4 bases, leaving 13 bases not matched to a gene. Germline CDR1 and CDR2: SGHNT and YENEEA. The CDR3 runs to 16 residues. CDR3 region: CASSHRQGTTGETQYF. Written as DNA, the CDR3 is TGTGCCAGCAGCCACAGACAGGGCACTACCGGAGAGACCCAGTACTTC.

The chain employs TRBV6-1 and TRBJ1-5; possible D gene TRBD1, 6 bases. Germline V CDR1 and CDR2: MNHNS, SASEGT. The CDR3 loop spans 15 amino acids. The CDR3 coding sequence is TGTGTCTGTGCCATACAGGGAAAAAGCAATCAGCCCCAGCATTTT. Translated: CVCAIQGKSNQPQHF.

This clone was picked up a small number of times. The rearrangement joins TRBV5-1 to TRBJ2-4, with TRBD2 matching 10 bases. J gave up 7 bases and V 0 bases, and 7 bases lay outside the gene matches. The germline gives CDR1 SGHRS, CDR2 YFSETQ. The CDR3 runs 16 residues. Here the CDR3 reads CASSLGLAGERNIQYF. In DNA, the CDR3 is TGCGCCAGCAGCTTGGGGCTAGCGGGGGAACGGAACATTCAGTACTTC.

The CDR3 here is CASSPRGTGGRFNNSPLHF. CDR3 nucleotide sequence: TGTGCCAGCAGCCCCCGAGGGACAGGGGGCCGATTTAATAATTCACCCCTCCACTTT. J is TRBJ1-6 and V is TRBV27; 12 bases fit TRBD1. Germline CDR1 MNHEY, CDR2 SMNVEV (reference sequence). V was clipped by 6 bases and J by 5 bases; unmatched bases: 14. The CDR3 covers 19 residues.

This clone was seen a handful of times. The chain recombines TRBV5-4 with TRBJ2-1; possible D gene TRBD1, 7 bases. V was clipped by 5 bases and J by 5 bases, with 17 bases between them. The CDR3 extends over 15 amino acids. The germline gives CDR1 SGHNT, CDR2 YYREEE (reference sequence). CDR3: CASSRGAQGDNEQFF. CDR3 nucleotides: TGTGCCAGCAGTAGGGGGGCCCAGGGGGACAATGAGCAGTTCTTC. Complete variable domain (other parts from reference TRBV5-4 and TRBJ2-1): ETGVTQSPTHLIKTRGQQVTLRCSSQSGHNTVSWYQQALGQGPQFIFQYYREEENGRGNFPPRFSGLQFPNYSSELNVNALELDDSALYLCASSRGAQGDNEQFFGPGTRLTVL.

The rearrangement uses TRBV5-1 and TRBJ2-1, with 7 positions matching TRBD1. Losses at the gene ends were 2 bases for V and 4 bases for J; bases not matched to a gene: 6. CDR3 length: 15 residues. Germline values: CDR1 SGHRS, CDR2 YFSETQ. The CDR3: CASSLQGYHYNEQFF. The CDR3 DNA is TGCGCCAGCAGCTTACAGGGGTATCATTACAATGAGCAGTTCTTC.

This clone was seen many times. The rearrangement links TRBV7-2 to TRBJ2-3; the match to TRBD2 covers 9 bases. The J segment lost 5 bases and the V segment lost 2 bases, leaving 11 bases of the junction unmatched. The CDR3 runs 17 residues. In germline, CDR1 is SGHTA, CDR2 FQGNSA. The CDR3 nucleotides are TGTGCCAGCAGCTTACACGGCGCGGGGGGGCCGAGAGATACGCAGTATTTT. Protein sequence: CASSLHGAGGPRDTQYF.